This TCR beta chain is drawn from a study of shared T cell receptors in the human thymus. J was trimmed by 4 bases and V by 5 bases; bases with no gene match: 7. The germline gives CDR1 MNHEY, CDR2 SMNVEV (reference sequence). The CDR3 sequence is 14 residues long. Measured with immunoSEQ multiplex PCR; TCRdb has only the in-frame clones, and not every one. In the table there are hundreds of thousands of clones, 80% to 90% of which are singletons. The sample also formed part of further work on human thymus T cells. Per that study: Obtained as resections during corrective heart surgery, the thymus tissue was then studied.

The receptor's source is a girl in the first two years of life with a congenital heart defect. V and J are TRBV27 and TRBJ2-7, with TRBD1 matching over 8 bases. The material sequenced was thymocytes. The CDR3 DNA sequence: TGTGCCAGCAGTCAACGGACAGGGTCGTACGAGCAGTACTTC. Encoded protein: CASSQRTGSYEQYF.